The 7 T cell receptor beta chains in this list originate from one sample, sequenced in a study of CD4 T cells in relation to SARS-CoV-2 and coronaviruses. The unexposed donors gave CD4+ T cells in about 2010-2019, prior to COVID-19. After about ten days of culture, CD4+ T cells were isolated. Measured with immunoSEQ multiplex PCR; TCRdb has only the in-frame clones, and not every one. The sample yields 15,000 to 20,000 clones, around 80% seen once. Which antigens these TCRs recognize remains unknown. Material for sequencing was CD4+ T cells from PBMCs, cultured in vitro. Receptor source: a human donor in good health.

This rearrangement joins TRBV28 to TRBJ2-1; weak D call: TRBD2 (6 bases). Germline-derived CDR1 and CDR2 are MDHEN and SYDVKM. The V end was cut by 6 bases, the J end by 4 bases, with 19 bases between. The CDR3 sequence is 16 residues long. Here the CDR3 reads CASRALSGTPYNEQFF. CDR3 in DNA: TGTGCCAGCAGGGCCTTATCGGGGACTCCTTACAATGAGCAGTTCTTC.

J is TRBJ1-4 and V is TRBV28; D is unclear. V gave up 0 bases and J gave up 7 bases, with 12 bases separating them. Looked up from germline, CDR1 is MDHEN and CDR2 is SYDVKM. The CDR3 has 15 residues. This chain's CDR3 is CASSLWAVNLEKLFF. CDR3 DNA sequence: TGTGCCAGCAGTTTATGGGCAGTAAACCTTGAAAAACTGTTTTTT.

This clone was picked up a small number of times. The chain is built from TRBV24-1 and TRBJ2-1; 10 nucleotides align to TRBD2. Losses at the gene ends were 4 bases for V and 4 bases for J; bases not matched to a gene: 6. Looked up from germline, CDR1 is KGHDR and CDR2 is SFDVKD. The CDR3 length is 16 residues. In DNA form, the CDR3 reads TGTGCCACCAGTGAATCTAGCGGGAGAAGGTACAATGAGCAGTTCTTC. This translates into CATSESSGRRYNEQFF.

The chain carries TRBV5-1 and TRBJ2-7, with TRBD2 matching over 11 bases. Germline CDR1 SGHRS, CDR2 YFSETQ. This CDR3 spans 15 amino acids. The junction had 9 bases not matched to a gene; V was cut back by 5 bases and J by 5 bases. CDR3 sequence (DNA): TGCGCCAGCAGACTAGCGGGAGTGGTCACCCACGAGCAGTACTTC. Amino acid sequence: CASRLAGVVTHEQYF.

The CDR3 DNA reads as TGTGCCAGCACTGGTCAGGGGATTGAGCAGTTCTTC. Translation: CASTGQGIEQFF. This chain connects TRBV6-5 to TRBJ2-1, with a possible D match to TRBD1 (6 bases). This CDR3 is built from 12 residues. Germline-derived CDR1 and CDR2 are MNHEY and SVGAGI. The V and J ends lost 7 bases and 9 bases respectively, with 13 bases between them.

The DNA for the CDR3 is TGTGCCTCCGCGGGGCTAGCGGGAATAGATCCTCTGGCCAAAAACATTCAGTACTTC. Translation: CASAGLAGIDPLAKNIQYF. The chain employs TRBV3-1 (or the pseudogene TRBV3-2) and TRBJ2-4; 9 positions match TRBD2. The length of the CDR3 is 19 residues. The germline CDR1 and CDR2 sequences are LGHDT and YNNKEL (reference sequence). V shed 11 bases, J shed 1 base, and the junction held 21 bases outside the gene matches.

V gene TRBV7-9 combines with J gene TRBJ2-2; 11 bases fit TRBD1. The V gene's germline CDR1 is SEHNR and CDR2 FQNEAQ (reference sequence). This CDR3 is 16 amino acids long. The junction had 2 bases not matched to a gene; V was cut back by 1 base and J by 4 bases. CDR3 region: CASSLGTGGPTGELFF. CDR3 nucleotides: TGTGCCAGCAGCTTAGGGACAGGGGGCCCCACCGGGGAGCTGTTTTTT.